The 14 T cell receptor beta chains below come from one sample, sequenced in a study of blood T cells in healthy people across ages. A sample-barcoded 5' primer and a J-beta primer mix were used in a second PCR of roughly 6 to 11 cycles. TCRdb re-called the 5' RACE reads through MiXCR, storing one row per CDR3 protein. The sample has 1.2 million to 1.5 million distinct CDR3 sequences; around 42% are singletons. The source material was blood. The receptors originated from a young woman in good health.

CDR3 nucleotide sequence: TGTGCCAGCAGCCAAGATCTTGGACAGGGTCGATACAATGAGCAGTACTTC. Amino acid sequence: CASSQDLGQGRYNEQYF. J is TRBJ2-7 and V is TRBV14, with TRBD1 matching over 8 bases. With V trimmed by 0 bases and J by 7 bases, 14 bases remained unmatched. The CDR3 runs 17 residues. Germline V gives CDR1 SGHDN, CDR2 FVKESK. The full variable domain, its missing parts supplied by reference TRBV14 and TRBJ2-7, is EAGVTQFPSHSVIEKGQTVTLRCDPISGHDNLYWYRRVMGKEIKFLLHFVKESKQDESGMPNNRFLAERTGGTYSTLKVQPAELEDSGVYFCASSQDLGQGRYNEQYFGPGTRLTVT.

The rearrangement uses TRBV7-6 and TRBJ2-3, with D perhaps TRBD2 (6 bases). The CDR3 extends over 15 amino acids. V gave up 4 bases and J gave up 3 bases, with 14 bases separating them. In germline, CDR1 is SGHVS, CDR2 FNYEAQ. The CDR3 loop is CASSSVEEGTDTQYF. The DNA of the CDR3 is TGTGCCAGCAGCTCAGTCGAGGAGGGGACAGATACGCAGTATTTT.

The gene calls are TRBV12-3 or TRBV12-4 and TRBJ2-5; D gene uncertain. The ends were cut back, 6 bases at V and 2 bases at J, with 16 bases in the middle. The CDR3 sequence is 15 residues long. CDR3 coding DNA: TGTGCCAGCAGCCCGGTTGAAAGGCGTCAAGAGACCCAGTACTTC. It translates to CASSPVERRQETQYF.

The chain employs TRBV5-1 and TRBJ1-1; 9 bases line up with TRBD1. This CDR3 has 15 amino acids. Trimming removed 4 bases from V and 3 bases from J; junction bases left unmatched: 7. Germline-derived CDR1 and CDR2 are SGHRS and YFSETQ. DNA of the CDR3: TGCGCCAGCAGCGTGGGACAGGGTGTGTACACTGAAGCTTTCTTT. Translating it yields CASSVGQGVYTEAFF.

The chain joins TRBV7-9 to TRBJ2-1; no reliable D call. V dropped 0 bases and J dropped 9 bases, with 12 bases sitting between them. CDR3 length: 14 amino acids. Germline V lookup: CDR1 SEHNR, CDR2 FQNEAQ (reference sequence). The CDR3 DNA is TGTGCCAGCAGCTTAGCCTCAGGCAACACTGAGCAGTTCTTC. Translating gives CASSLASGNTEQFF.

The V gene is TRBV3-1, the J gene TRBJ2-7; D not certain. The V and J ends lost 2 bases and 1 base respectively, with 12 bases between them. This CDR3 contains 15 residues. Per the germline V gene, CDR1 is LGHDT and CDR2 is YNNKEL (reference sequence). The DNA of the CDR3 is TGTGCCAGCAGCCAATCCCATACTCCGTCCTACGAGCAGTACTTC. The encoded protein is CASSQSHTPSYEQYF.

The chain carries TRBV5-1 and TRBJ2-1; TRBD2 might be the D (6 bases). Trimming removed 4 bases from V and 6 bases from J, with 11 bases in between. Germline values: CDR1 SGHRS, CDR2 YFSETQ. The CDR3 extends over 13 amino acids. CDR3 region: CASSPGLTNEQFF. As DNA, the CDR3 is TGCGCCAGCAGCCCGGGACTGACCAATGAGCAGTTCTTC.

This clonotype was seen a handful of times. The CDR3: CASSKTSAQETQYF. CDR3 sequence (DNA): TGTGCCAGCAGCAAGACTAGTGCACAAGAGACCCAGTACTTC. The chain links TRBV12-3 or TRBV12-4 to TRBJ2-5, with a possible D match to TRBD2 (6 bases). The CDR3 runs 14 residues. Trimming removed 6 bases from V and 2 bases from J, with 13 bases in between.

J is TRBJ2-7 and V is TRBV10-3, with 8 bases matching TRBD2. The CDR3 spans 15 residues. The germline gives CDR1 ENHRY, CDR2 SYGVKD. The junction had 9 bases not matched to a gene; V was cut back by 6 bases and J by 2 bases. The CDR3, as DNA: TGTGCCATCAGAGAAGCGGGAGAGGAGACCTACGAGCAGTACTTC. Protein: CAIREAGEETYEQYF.

V gene TRBV7-8 combines with J gene TRBJ2-1, with 7 positions matching TRBD1. V shed 4 bases and J 15 bases; nucleotides not matched to a gene: 12. Germline assignment: CDR1 SGHVS and CDR2 FQNEAQ. The CDR3 extends over 13 amino acids. The CDR3 spells CASSSPGQRTVFF. CDR3 bases: TGTGCCAGCAGCTCGCCGGGACAGCGGACAGTGTTCTTC.

The DNA for the CDR3 is TGTGCCAGCAGTTTAGAGGCCAGGGGGTCACTAGCTGAAGCTTTCTTT. The encoded protein is CASSLEARGSLAEAFF. The rearrangement joins TRBV12-3 or TRBV12-4 to TRBJ1-1; the match to TRBD1 covers 7 bases. The CDR3 length is 16 residues. The junction had 11 bases not matched to a gene; V was cut back by 1 base and J by 6 bases.

V usage is TRBV4-1 and J usage is TRBJ1-1, with a possible D match to TRBD1 (6 bases). The germline V and J ends were trimmed by 1 base and 5 bases, with 14 bases remaining between them. The CDR3 is 15 amino acids. The germline V gene has CDR1 MGHRA and CDR2 YSYEKL. CDR3 coding DNA: TGCGCCAGCAGCCAAGCACAGGGTCCCGGGACTGAAGCTTTCTTT. It encodes CASSQAQGPGTEAFF.

CDR3: CSARVSSRDVPSSYEQYF. Written as DNA, the CDR3 is TGCAGTGCTAGAGTTTCTTCTAGGGACGTCCCTTCTTCCTACGAGCAGTACTTC. The chain joins TRBV20-1 to TRBJ2-7, with D possibly being TRBD1 or TRBD2 (5 bases each). The V gene lost 1 base and the J gene lost 1 base, with 23 bases spanning the gap. Germline V gives CDR1 DFQATT, CDR2 SNEGSKA (reference sequence). CDR3 length: 18 amino acids.

This clonotype was found a few times. J is TRBJ2-7 and V is TRBV20-1, with TRBD2 matching over 7 bases. V shed 7 bases, J shed 0 bases, and the junction held 6 bases outside the gene matches. The CDR3 sequence is 13 residues long. Germline V gene lookup returns CDR1 DFQATT and CDR2 SNEGSKA (reference sequence). The CDR3 DNA reads as TGCAGTGTAGTGGGAGGGGTCTCCTACGAGCAGTACTTC. Protein sequence: CSVVGGVSYEQYF.